This T cell receptor beta chain comes out of a study of blood T cell repertoires in COVID-19. Per the original data handling: Reference gene primer amplification gave estimated nucleated cell counts. Only in-frame clones appear in the TCRdb table, and some are missing; sequencing was by immunoSEQ multiplex PCR. That table is the source of V, J and clone size, and D and trimming were worked out from the DNA. The table shows hundreds of thousands of clones, with 65% to 90% occurring only once. There are 16 residues in the CDR3. This TCR was recovered from a human donor in a cohort sampled during active COVID-19. The source material was peripheral blood. V is TRBV21-1 and J is TRBJ1-1; the table's D call, TRBD1, was not checked against the DNA. TRBV21-1 is shown as a pseudogene. The CDR3 protein is CASSKGRQGVNTEAFF. In DNA form, the CDR3 reads TGTGCCAGCAGCAAAGGAAGACAGGGGGTGAACACTGAAGCTTTCTTT.